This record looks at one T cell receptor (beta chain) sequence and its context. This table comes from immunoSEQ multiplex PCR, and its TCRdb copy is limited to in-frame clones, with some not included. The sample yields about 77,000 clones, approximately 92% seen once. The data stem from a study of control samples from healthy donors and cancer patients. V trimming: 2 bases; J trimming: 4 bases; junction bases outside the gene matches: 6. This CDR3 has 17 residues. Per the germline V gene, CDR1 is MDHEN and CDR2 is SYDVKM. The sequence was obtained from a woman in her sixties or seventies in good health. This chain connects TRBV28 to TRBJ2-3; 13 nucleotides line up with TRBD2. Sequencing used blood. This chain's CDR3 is CASSLQGLAGVADTQYF. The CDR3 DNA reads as TGTGCCAGCAGTTTACAAGGACTAGCGGGAGTAGCAGATACGCAGTATTTT. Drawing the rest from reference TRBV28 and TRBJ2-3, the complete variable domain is DVKVTQSSRYLVKRTGEKVFLECVQDMDHENMFWYRQDPGLGLRLIYFSYDVKMKEKGDIPEGYSVSREKKERFSLILESASTNQTSMYLCASSLQGLAGVADTQYFGPGTRLTVL.